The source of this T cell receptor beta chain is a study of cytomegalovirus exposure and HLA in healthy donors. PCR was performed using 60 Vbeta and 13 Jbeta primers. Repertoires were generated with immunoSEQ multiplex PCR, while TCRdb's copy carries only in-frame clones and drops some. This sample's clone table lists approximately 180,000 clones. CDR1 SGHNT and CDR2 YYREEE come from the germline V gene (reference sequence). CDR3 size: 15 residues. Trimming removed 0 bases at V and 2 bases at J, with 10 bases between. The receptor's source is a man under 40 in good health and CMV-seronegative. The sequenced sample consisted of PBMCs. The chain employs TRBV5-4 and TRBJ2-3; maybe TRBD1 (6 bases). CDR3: CASSLGQATTDTQYF. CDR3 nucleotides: TGTGCCAGCAGCTTGGGACAGGCAACCACAGATACGCAGTATTTT.